This T cell receptor (beta chain) emerged from a study of technical replicates of blood from several donors. The table came from immunoSEQ multiplex PCR; TCRdb's copy has only in-frame clones and leaves some out. In the table there are 72,000 or so clones, 90% to 95% of which are singletons. Germline V gene lookup returns CDR1 MGHRA and CDR2 YSYEKL. CDR3 length: 14 amino acids. J was trimmed by 8 bases and V by 3 bases; bases with no gene match: 5. Source material: T cells isolated from PBMCs. This chain links TRBV4-1 with TRBJ2-5, with 11 bases aligning to TRBD2. The clonotype comes from a human donor in good health. Here the CDR3 reads CASSHFSGGDTQYF. The CDR3 DNA sequence: TGCGCCAGCAGCCACTTTAGCGGGGGGGACACCCAGTACTTC.